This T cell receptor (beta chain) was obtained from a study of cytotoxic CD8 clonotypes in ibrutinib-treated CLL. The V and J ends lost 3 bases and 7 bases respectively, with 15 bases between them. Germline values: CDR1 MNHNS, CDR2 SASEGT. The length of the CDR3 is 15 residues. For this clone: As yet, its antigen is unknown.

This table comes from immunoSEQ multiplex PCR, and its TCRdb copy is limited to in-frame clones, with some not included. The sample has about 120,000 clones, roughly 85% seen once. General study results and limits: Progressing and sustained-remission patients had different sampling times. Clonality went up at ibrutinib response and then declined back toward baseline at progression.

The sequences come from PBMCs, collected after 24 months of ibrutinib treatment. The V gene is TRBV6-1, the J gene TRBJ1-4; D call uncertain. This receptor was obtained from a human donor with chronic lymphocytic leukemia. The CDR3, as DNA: TGTGCCAGCAGTGATAGGAGAACCCCGGGTGAAAAACTGTTTTTT. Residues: CASSDRRTPGEKLFF.